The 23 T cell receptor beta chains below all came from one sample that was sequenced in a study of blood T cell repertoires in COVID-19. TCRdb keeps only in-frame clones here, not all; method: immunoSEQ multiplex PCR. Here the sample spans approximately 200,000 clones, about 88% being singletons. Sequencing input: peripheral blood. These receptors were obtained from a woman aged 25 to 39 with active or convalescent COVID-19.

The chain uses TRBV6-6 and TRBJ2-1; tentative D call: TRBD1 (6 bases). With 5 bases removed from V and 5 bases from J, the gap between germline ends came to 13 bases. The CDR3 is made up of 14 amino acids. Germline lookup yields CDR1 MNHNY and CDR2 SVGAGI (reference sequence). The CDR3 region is CASSSRGGHNEQFF. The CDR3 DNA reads TGTGCCAGCAGTAGCAGGGGTGGTCACAATGAGCAGTTCTTC.

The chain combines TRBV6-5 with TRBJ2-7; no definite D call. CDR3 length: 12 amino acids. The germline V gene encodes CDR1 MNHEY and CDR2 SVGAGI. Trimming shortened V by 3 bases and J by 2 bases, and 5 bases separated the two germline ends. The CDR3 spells CASSYGPYEQYF. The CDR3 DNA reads TGTGCCAGCAGTTATGGCCCCTACGAGCAGTACTTC.

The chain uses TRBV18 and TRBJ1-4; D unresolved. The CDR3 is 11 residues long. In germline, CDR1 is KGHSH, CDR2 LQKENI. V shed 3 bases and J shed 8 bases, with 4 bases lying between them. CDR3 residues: CASSPGEKLFF. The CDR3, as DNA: TGTGCCAGCTCACCTGGCGAAAAACTGTTTTTT.

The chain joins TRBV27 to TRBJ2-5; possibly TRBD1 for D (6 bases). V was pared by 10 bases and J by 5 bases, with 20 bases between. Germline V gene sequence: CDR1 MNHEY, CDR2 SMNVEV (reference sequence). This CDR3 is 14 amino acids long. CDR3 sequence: CATSTGQGKETQYF. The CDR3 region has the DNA TGTGCCACCTCTACGGGGCAGGGGAAGGAGACCCAGTACTTC.

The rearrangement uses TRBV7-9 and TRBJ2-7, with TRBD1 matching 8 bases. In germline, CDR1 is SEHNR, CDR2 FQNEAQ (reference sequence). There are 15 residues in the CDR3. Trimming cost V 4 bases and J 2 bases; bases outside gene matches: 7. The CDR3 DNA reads TGTGCCAGCAGCTACCAACAGGGGGTCGCCTACGAGCAGTACTTC. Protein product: CASSYQQGVAYEQYF. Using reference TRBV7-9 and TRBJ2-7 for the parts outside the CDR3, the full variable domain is DTGVSQNPRHKITKRGQNVTFRCDPISEHNRLYWYRQTLGQGPEFLTYFQNEAQLEKSRLLSDRFSAERPKGSFSTLEIQRTEQGDSAMYLCASSYQQGVAYEQYFGPGTRLTVT.

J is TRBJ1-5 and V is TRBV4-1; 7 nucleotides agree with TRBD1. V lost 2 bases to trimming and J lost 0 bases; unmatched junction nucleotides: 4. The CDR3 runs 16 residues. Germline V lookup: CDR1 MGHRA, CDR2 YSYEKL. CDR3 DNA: TGCGCCAGCAGCCAATGGACAGGAGATAGCAATCAGCCCCAGCATTTT. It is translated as CASSQWTGDSNQPQHF.

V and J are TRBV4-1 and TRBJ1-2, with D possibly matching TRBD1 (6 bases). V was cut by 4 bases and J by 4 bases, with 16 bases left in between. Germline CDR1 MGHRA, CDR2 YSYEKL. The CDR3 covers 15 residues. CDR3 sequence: CASSLNTDSLYGYTF. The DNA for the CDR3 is TGCGCCAGCAGCCTAAATACGGACAGCCTCTATGGCTACACCTTC.

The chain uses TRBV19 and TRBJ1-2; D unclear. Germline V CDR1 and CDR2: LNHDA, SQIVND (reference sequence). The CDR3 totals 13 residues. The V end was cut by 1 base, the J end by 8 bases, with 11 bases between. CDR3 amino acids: CASSIAGGIGYTF. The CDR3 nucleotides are TGTGCCAGTAGTATAGCGGGAGGGATCGGCTACACCTTC.

CDR3 residues: CALAGANVLTF. The CDR3 DNA sequence: TGTGCCTTAGCTGGGGCCAACGTCCTGACTTTC. The chain carries TRBV30 and TRBJ2-6, with D unclear. This CDR3 region has 11 residues. V lost 7 bases and J 2 bases, leaving 3 bases between the germline ends. Per germline, CDR1 GTSNPN and CDR2 SVGIG (reference sequence). Using reference TRBV30 and TRBJ2-6 for the parts outside the CDR3, the full variable domain is SQTIHQWPATLVQPVGSPLSLECTVEGTSNPNLYWYRQAAGRGLQLLFYSVGIGQISSEVPQNLSASRPQDRQFILSSKKLLLSDSGFYLCALAGANVLTFGAGSRLTVL.

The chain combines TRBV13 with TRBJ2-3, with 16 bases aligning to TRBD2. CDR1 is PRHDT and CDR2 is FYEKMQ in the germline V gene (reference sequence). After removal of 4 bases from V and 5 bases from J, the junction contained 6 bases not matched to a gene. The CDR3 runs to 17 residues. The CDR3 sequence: CASSSGTSGGALDTQYF. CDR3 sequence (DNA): TGTGCCAGCAGCTCCGGGACTAGCGGGGGGGCGTTAGATACGCAGTATTTT.

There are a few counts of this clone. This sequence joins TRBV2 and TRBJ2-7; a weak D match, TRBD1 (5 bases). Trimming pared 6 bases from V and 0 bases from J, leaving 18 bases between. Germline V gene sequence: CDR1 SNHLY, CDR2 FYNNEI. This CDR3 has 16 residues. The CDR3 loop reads CASSLKGRESSYEQYF. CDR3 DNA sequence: TGTGCCAGCAGCCTCAAGGGCAGGGAAAGCTCCTACGAGCAGTACTTC.

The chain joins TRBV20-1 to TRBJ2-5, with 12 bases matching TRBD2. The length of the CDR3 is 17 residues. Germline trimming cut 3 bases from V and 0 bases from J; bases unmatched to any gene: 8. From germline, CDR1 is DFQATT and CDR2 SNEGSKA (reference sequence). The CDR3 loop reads CSASGVRLAGDQETQYF. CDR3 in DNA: TGCAGTGCTAGTGGGGTCAGACTAGCGGGGGACCAAGAGACCCAGTACTTC.

CDR3 DNA sequence: TGTGCCAGCAGTTTGGCGCGGGGGATTACCGGGGAGCTGTTTTTT. It encodes CASSLARGITGELFF. The chain links TRBV28 to TRBJ2-2, with 7 bases lining up with TRBD2. After removal of 3 bases from V and 5 bases from J, the junction contained 6 bases not matched to a gene. This CDR3 spans 15 amino acids. Germline V gives CDR1 MDHEN, CDR2 SYDVKM. Combining the CDR3 with reference TRBV28 and TRBJ2-2 gives the whole variable domain DVKVTQSSRYLVKRTGEKVFLECVQDMDHENMFWYRQDPGLGLRLIYFSYDVKMKEKGDIPEGYSVSREKKERFSLILESASTNQTSMYLCASSLARGITGELFFGEGSRLTVL.

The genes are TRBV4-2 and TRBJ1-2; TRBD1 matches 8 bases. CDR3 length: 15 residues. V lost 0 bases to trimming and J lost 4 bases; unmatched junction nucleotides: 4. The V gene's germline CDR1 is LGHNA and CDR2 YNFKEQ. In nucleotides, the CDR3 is TGTGCCAGCAGCCAAGAAGGAGACAGGGGCTATGGCTACACCTTC. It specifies CASSQEGDRGYGYTF.

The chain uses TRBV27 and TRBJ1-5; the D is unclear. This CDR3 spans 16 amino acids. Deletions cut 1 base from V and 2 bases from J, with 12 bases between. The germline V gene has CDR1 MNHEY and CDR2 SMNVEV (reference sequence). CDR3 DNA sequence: TGTGCCAGCAGTTTATACCGGGGATACGGCAATCAGCCCCAGCATTTT. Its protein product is CASSLYRGYGNQPQHF.

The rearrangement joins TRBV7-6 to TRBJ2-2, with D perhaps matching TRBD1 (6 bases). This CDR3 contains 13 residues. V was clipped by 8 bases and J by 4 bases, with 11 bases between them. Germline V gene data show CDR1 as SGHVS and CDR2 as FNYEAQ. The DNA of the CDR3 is TGTGCCAGCCGCCGGACAGTCACCGGGGAGCTGTTTTTT. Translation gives CASRRTVTGELFF.

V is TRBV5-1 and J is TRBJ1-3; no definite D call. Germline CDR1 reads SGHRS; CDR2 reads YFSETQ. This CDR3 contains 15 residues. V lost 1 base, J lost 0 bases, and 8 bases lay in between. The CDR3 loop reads CASSLPLDSGNTIYF. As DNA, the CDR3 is TGCGCCAGCAGCTTGCCACTTGACTCTGGAAACACCATATATTTT.

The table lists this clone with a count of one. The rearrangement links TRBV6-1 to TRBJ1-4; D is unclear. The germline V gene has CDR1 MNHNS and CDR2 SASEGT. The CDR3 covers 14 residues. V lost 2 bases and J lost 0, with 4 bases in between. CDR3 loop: CASSESTTNEKLFF. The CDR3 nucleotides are TGTGCCAGCAGTGAATCCACAACTAATGAAAAACTGTTTTTT.

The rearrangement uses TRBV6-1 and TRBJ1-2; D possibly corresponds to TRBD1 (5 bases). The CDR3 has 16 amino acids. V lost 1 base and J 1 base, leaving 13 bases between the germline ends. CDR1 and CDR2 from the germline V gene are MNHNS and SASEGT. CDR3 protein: CASSEVIGRGNYGYTF. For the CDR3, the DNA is TGTGCCAGCAGTGAAGTTATAGGGAGGGGTAACTATGGCTACACCTTC.

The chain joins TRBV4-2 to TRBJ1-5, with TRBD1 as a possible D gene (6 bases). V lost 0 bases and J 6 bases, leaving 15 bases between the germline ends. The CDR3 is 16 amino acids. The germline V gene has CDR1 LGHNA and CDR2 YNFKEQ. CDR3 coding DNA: TGTGCCAGCAGCCAAGATCTAACAGGGAATGGTCAGCCCCAGCATTTT. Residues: CASSQDLTGNGQPQHF.

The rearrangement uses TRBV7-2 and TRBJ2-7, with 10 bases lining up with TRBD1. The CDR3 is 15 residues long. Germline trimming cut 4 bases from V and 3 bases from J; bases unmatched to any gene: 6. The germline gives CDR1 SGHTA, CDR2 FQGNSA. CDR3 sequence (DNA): TGTGCCAGCAGCTCGTATCGGACAGGGGGCTACGAGCAGTACTTC. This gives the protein CASSSYRTGGYEQYF.

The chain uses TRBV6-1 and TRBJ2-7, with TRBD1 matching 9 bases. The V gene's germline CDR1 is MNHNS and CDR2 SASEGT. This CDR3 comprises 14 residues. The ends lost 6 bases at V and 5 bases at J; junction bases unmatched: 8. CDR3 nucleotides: TGTGCCAGCAGCTACCGGGACAGGGCCAACGAGCAGTACTTC. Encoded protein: CASSYRDRANEQYF.

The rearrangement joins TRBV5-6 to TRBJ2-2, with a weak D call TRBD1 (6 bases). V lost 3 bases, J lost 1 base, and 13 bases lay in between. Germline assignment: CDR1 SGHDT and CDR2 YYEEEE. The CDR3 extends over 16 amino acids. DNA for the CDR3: TGTGCCAGCAGCTCGTTCGGACAGTTGAACACCGGGGAGCTGTTTTTT. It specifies CASSSFGQLNTGELFF. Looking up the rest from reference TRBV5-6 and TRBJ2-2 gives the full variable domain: DAGVTQSPTHLIKTRGQQVTLRCSPKSGHDTVSWYQQALGQGPQFIFQYYEEEERQRGNFPDRFSGHQFPNYSSELNVNALLLGDSALYLCASSSFGQLNTGELFFGEGSRLTVL.